These T cell receptor beta chains were read from a single sample in a study of blood T cell repertoires in COVID-19. TCRdb's copy holds only in-frame clones and misses some; the assay was immunoSEQ multiplex PCR. This sample carries around 95,000 clones, 81% of them seen once, and the ten largest clones take about 11%. Sample: peripheral blood. Source of these receptors: a woman older than 75 with acute or convalescent COVID-19. Both conserved end residues are part of each CDR3. Fields, in order: V gene, J gene, D gene, CDR3 DNA, CDR3 protein. The D gene is left open where the match is weak.

TRBV18	TRBJ2-7	TRBD2	TGTGCCAGCTCGTCCGGGACTACCTCCTACGAGCAGTACTTC	CASSSGTTSYEQYF
TRBV7-9	TRBJ1-5	TRBD1	TGTGCCAGCAGCTCCCGACAGGGCAATAGCAATCAGCCCCAGCATTTT	CASSSRQGNSNQPQHF
TRBV19	TRBJ1-5	.	TGTGCCAGTAGTCCCCGAGGGAATAGCAATCAGCCCCAGCATTTT	CASSPRGNSNQPQHF
TRBV4-3	TRBJ1-6	TRBD1	TGCGCCAGCAGCCAAGATTTTGACAGGGTCAATTCACCCCTCCACTTT	CASSQDFDRVNSPLHF
TRBV5-1	TRBJ1-2	.	TGCGCCAGCTCTCCTGTCGGGGGGAGCTATGGCTACACCTTC	CASSPVGGSYGYTF
TRBV28	TRBJ1-1	.	TGTGCCAGCAGTTTAAGCCGAAACACTGAAGCTTTCTTT	CASSLSRNTEAFF
TRBV6-2/TRBV6-3	TRBJ1-1	.	TGTGCCAGCAGTTACTCGACAGCAAACACTGAAGCTTTCTTT	CASSYSTANTEAFF
TRBV5-1	TRBJ2-3	.	TGCGCCAGCAGCCCGACCATGAGGGCAGATACGCAGTATTTT	CASSPTMRADTQYF
TRBV7-2	TRBJ1-3	.	TGTGCCAGCAGCCAGACGTGGGGGCCTGGAAACACCATATATTTT	CASSQTWGPGNTIYF
TRBV19	TRBJ1-1	TRBD1	TGTGCCAGTAGTCCCCGGACAGGCATGAACACTGAAGCTTTCTTT	CASSPRTGMNTEAFF